The rows below give T cell receptor beta chains drawn from one sample of a study of T cell responses to AZD1222 COVID-19 vaccine. The repertoire was sequenced with immunoSEQ multiplex PCR; TCRdb's copy has only in-frame clones and lacks some. The data contain approximately 120,000 clones, 91% of them singletons. Sequencing used peripheral blood, obtained on day 0 of AZD1222 vaccination. All receptors derive from an adult in good health. The CDR3 runs from the conserved cysteine through the conserved F or W. The order of the fields is CDR3 DNA, CDR3 protein, J gene, clone size, V gene, D gene. A D gene is named only where the DNA matches it firmly. Clone size is stated in some rows and not others, as once, few, many or a class when expanded.

TGCGCCAGCAGCCAAGATATGCTACAGGGCCCGAGCACTGAAGCTTTCTTT	CASSQDMLQGPSTEAFF	TRBJ1-1	.	TRBV4-1	.
TGTGCCAGCAGCGCAGGGAACTATGGCTACACCTTC	CASSAGNYGYTF	TRBJ1-2	.	TRBV11-2	.
TGTGCCAGCAGCTTAAGGGTGACAGGGGGAAAGGACGAGCAGTACTTC	CASSLRVTGGKDEQYF	TRBJ2-7	.	TRBV7-2	TRBD1
TGCGCCAGCAGCCCTCTACCTGGGACCGTGGATAGCAATCAGCCCCAGCATTTT	CASSPLPGTVDSNQPQHF	TRBJ1-5	.	TRBV5-1	.
TGTGCCAGCTCACCACGCCCGGGAGAGACCCAGTACTTC	CASSPRPGETQYF	TRBJ2-5	.	TRBV18	.
TGTGCCAGCTCACCAGGGACAGGGAGCCTCTATGGCTACACCTTC	CASSPGTGSLYGYTF	TRBJ1-2	.	TRBV18	TRBD1
TGTGCCAGCACCACATCGGGGGCGAGTTCCTACAATGAGCAGTTCTTC	CASTTSGASSYNEQFF	TRBJ2-1	.	TRBV11-2	.
TGTGCCAGTAACGCTTTGGGAGGGGGCCGGGCAGATACGCAGTATTTT	CASNALGGGRADTQYF	TRBJ2-3	.	TRBV19	.
TGTGCCAGCAGCTTAGGGGCAGCCTCGCAGCCCCAGCATTTT	CASSLGAASQPQHF	TRBJ1-5	.	TRBV7-8	.
TGTGCCAGCAGCGTTGGATTATTTGCGGGGGGACCCGGGGAGCTGTTTTTT	CASSVGLFAGGPGELFF	TRBJ2-2	.	TRBV5-6	TRBD2
TGCGCCAGCAGCCTGGCGCCGGGCACAGATACGCAGTATTTT	CASSLAPGTDTQYF	TRBJ2-3	.	TRBV4-1	.
TGTGCCAGCAGTTTAGCCGGGTTAGCCTACGAGCAGTACTTC	CASSLAGLAYEQYF	TRBJ2-7	.	TRBV28	.
TGTGCCAGCAGTTACTCCCAGTACAATGAGCAGTTCTTC	CASSYSQYNEQFF	TRBJ2-1	once	TRBV6-6	.
TGTGCCAGCAGCTTAGGCCTCGGGACTAGCGGTTACGAGCAGTACTTC	CASSLGLGTSGYEQYF	TRBJ2-7	.	TRBV7-8	TRBD2
TGTGCCAGCTCACCTTCGGACGGCCAGGGGACCCAGTACTTC	CASSPSDGQGTQYF	TRBJ2-5	.	TRBV18	.
TGTGCCAGCAGCTTTGATGTGTCCGGCTACACCTTC	CASSFDVSGYTF	TRBJ1-2	.	TRBV7-3	.
TGTGCCAGCTCACAGGGGTCGAATGAAAAACTGTTTTTT	CASSQGSNEKLFF	TRBJ1-4	.	TRBV18	.
TGTGCCAGCAGCCGAAGACAGGGGAGGGTTCCCACTGAAGCTTTCTTT	CASSRRQGRVPTEAFF	TRBJ1-1	.	TRBV11-1	TRBD1
TGTGCCAGCAGCGGCCTGATGGACAGTTACACAGATACGCAGTATTTT	CASSGLMDSYTDTQYF	TRBJ2-3	.	TRBV5-6	.
TGCGCCAGCAGCTTGTACGGCTCTGGAAACACCATATATTTT	CASSLYGSGNTIYF	TRBJ1-3	once	TRBV5-1	.
TGCGCCAGCAGCCAAGTAAATGGGGGCGACTATGGCTACACCTTC	CASSQVNGGDYGYTF	TRBJ1-2	.	TRBV4-1	.
TGCGCCAGCAGCTTGATGCCAGGGCTAGACAATGAGCAGTTCTTC	CASSLMPGLDNEQFF	TRBJ2-1	.	TRBV5-1	.
TGTGCCTTCCTAGGGGCGGGAAGCTCCTATAATTCACCCCTCCACTTT	CAFLGAGSSYNSPLHF	TRBJ1-6	.	TRBV30	.
TGTGCCAGCAGCCCCGGGGGGGGACAGTATAGCTATGGCTACACCTTC	CASSPGGGQYSYGYTF	TRBJ1-2	.	TRBV5-4	TRBD1
TGTGCCACCAGCAGGGGCAGATCGAACACCGGGGAGCTGTTTTTT	CATSRGRSNTGELFF	TRBJ2-2	.	TRBV15	.
TGCAGTGCGAGTGGGGCAGCCAATGAGCAGTTCTTC	CSASGAANEQFF	TRBJ2-1	.	TRBV20-1	.
TGTGCCAGCAGCCAACAGGAGGGGTGGGCATGGAACACCGGGGAGCTGTTTTTT	CASSQQEGWAWNTGELFF	TRBJ2-2	.	TRBV7-9	.
TGCGCCAGCAGCTTGGGGGGGAGGAGCGGCGAAAAACTGTTTTTT	CASSLGGRSGEKLFF	TRBJ1-4	.	TRBV5-1	.
TGTGCCAGCTCACCCCGTGAGGGTATTAGCAATCAGCCCCAGCATTTT	CASSPREGISNQPQHF	TRBJ1-5	.	TRBV18	.
TGCAGCGTCGGGCCAAGAAGCTACAATGAGCAGTTCTTC	CSVGPRSYNEQFF	TRBJ2-1	.	TRBV29-1	.
TGTGCCAGCAGCCCGAGTAGTACCCACGAGCAGTACTTC	CASSPSSTHEQYF	TRBJ2-7	.	TRBV7-6	.
TGCAGTGCTAGTAAAGCGGGAGCGTTCAGCAATGAGCAGTTCTTC	CSASKAGAFSNEQFF	TRBJ2-1	.	TRBV20-1	TRBD2
TGTGCCAGCTCGCAAAAGAACACTGAAGCTTTCTTT	CASSQKNTEAFF	TRBJ1-1	.	TRBV7-6	.
TGTGCCAGCAGTCAAACAGGGGGCGGCAACTATGGCTACACCTTC	CASSQTGGGNYGYTF	TRBJ1-2	.	TRBV28	TRBD1
TGTGCCAGCGCAGGGTGGGGTTCACCCCTCCACTTT	CASAGWGSPLHF	TRBJ1-6	.	TRBV2	.
TGTGCCAGCAGCCAAGATTCTGAGTACCCGGTACCCCAGCATTTT	CASSQDSEYPVPQHF	TRBJ1-5	.	TRBV3-1/TRBV3-2	.
TGTGCCAGCAGCTTGGCCCGTGATGAGTCGGGAAACACCATATATTTT	CASSLARDESGNTIYF	TRBJ1-3	.	TRBV5-4	.
TGTGCCAGCAGCGCCACAGGGTCGAACAATCAGCCCCAGCATTTT	CASSATGSNNQPQHF	TRBJ1-5	.	TRBV7-3	.
TGTGCCAGCAGCGTAGGGGGGGTTAGAGAAGCTTTCTTT	CASSVGGVREAFF	TRBJ1-1	.	TRBV9	.
TGTGCCAGCAGCGCCGTGTCAGATACGCAGTATTTT	CASSAVSDTQYF	TRBJ2-3	.	TRBV7-8	.
TGTGCCAGTAGTATTGAGGGGTTGGGCAATCAGCCCCAGCATTTT	CASSIEGLGNQPQHF	TRBJ1-5	once	TRBV19	.
TGTGCCAGCAGCCCGGGAGACAGGGTGAACACCGGGGAGCTGTTTTTT	CASSPGDRVNTGELFF	TRBJ2-2	.	TRBV21-1	.
TGCGCCAGCAGCTTGGAGGGCAGGGGGTATTCACCCCTCCACTTT	CASSLEGRGYSPLHF	TRBJ1-6	once	TRBV5-1	TRBD1
TGTGCCTGGAGCCGGGGCGGGGACACTGAAGCTTTCTTT	CAWSRGGDTEAFF	TRBJ1-1	.	TRBV30	.
TGTGCCAGCAGTCCCCCAGGACGGCTATCCCTCCACTTT	CASSPPGRLSLHF	TRBJ1-6	.	TRBV6-5	.
TGTGCCAGTAGTCCTAGTCAGGGTAGCAATCAGCCCCAGCATTTT	CASSPSQGSNQPQHF	TRBJ1-5	.	TRBV19	.
TGTGCCAGCAGCTTAGTTGGGGTCAATGAGCAGTTCTTC	CASSLVGVNEQFF	TRBJ2-1	.	TRBV7-2	.
TGTGCCAGCAGTGAAGGCCTAGGGGTTTTATTCTTC	CASSEGLGVLFF	TRBJ2-1	.	TRBV2	.